The 18 T cell receptor beta chains below all came from one sample that was sequenced in a study of cytomegalovirus exposure and HLA in healthy donors. With 60 Vbeta and 13 Jbeta primers, the PCR was carried out. Some clones are missing from TCRdb's copy, which holds only in-frame ones; the method was immunoSEQ multiplex PCR. The table has about 200,000 clones, roughly four fifths seen once. The material sequenced was PBMCs. These receptors were collected from a girl aged 2 to 9 in good health and CMV-seronegative.

The chain carries TRBV11-2 and TRBJ2-7; TRBD1 might be the D (6 bases). V lost 1 base and J 2 bases, leaving 9 bases between the germline ends. Germline lookup yields CDR1 SGHAT and CDR2 FQNNGV. The CDR3 sequence is 14 residues long. CDR3 region: CASSLGGQTYEQYF. In DNA, the CDR3 is TGTGCCAGCAGCTTAGGAGGACAGACCTACGAGCAGTACTTC.

The chain joins TRBV2 to TRBJ2-7; 7 bases are a match to TRBD1. Germline V gene sequence: CDR1 SNHLY, CDR2 FYNNEI. This CDR3 spans 14 amino acids. Trimming removed 3 bases from V and 3 bases from J; junction bases left unmatched: 5. DNA of the CDR3: TGTGCCAGCAGTGATCCGGGACAGAACTACGAGCAGTACTTC. Its translation: CASSDPGQNYEQYF.

V is TRBV5-6 and J is TRBJ1-2; 10 nucleotides agree with TRBD1. Germline V gives CDR1 SGHDT, CDR2 YYEEEE. The CDR3 has 15 residues. V lost 6 bases, J lost 4 bases, and 9 bases stayed unmatched. CDR3 region: CASTEVRDRGYGYTF. The CDR3 nucleotides are TGTGCCAGCACCGAAGTTCGGGACAGGGGCTATGGCTACACCTTC.

The V call is TRBV7-9, the J call TRBJ2-7, with 13 bases that match TRBD2. Per germline, CDR1 SEHNR and CDR2 FQNEAQ (reference sequence). There are 15 residues in the CDR3. The V gene end was trimmed by 5 bases and the J gene end by 8 bases; junction bases not matched to a gene: 9. CDR3 bases: TGTGCCAGCAGCCTAAGGACTAGCGGGAGTAATAAGCAGTACTTC. It translates to CASSLRTSGSNKQYF.

The CDR3 coding sequence is TGTGCCAGCAGTTCCCCTTACAATGAGCAGTTCTTC. Its protein product is CASSSPYNEQFF. This chain joins TRBV6-5 and TRBJ2-1; no firm D call. The CDR3 has 12 amino acids. CDR1 is MNHEY, CDR2 SVGAGI, per germline. Between the trimmed V and J ends, which lost 4 bases and 4 bases, there was a span of 5 bases.

The chain recombines TRBV6-5 with TRBJ1-5; 8 nucleotides line up with TRBD1. CDR1 and CDR2 (germline): MNHEY, SVGAGI. V was pared by 4 bases and J by 7 bases, with 9 bases of the junction left unmatched. The CDR3 is 15 residues long. CDR3 DNA: TGTGCCAGCAGTTCCTTACAGGGGGGTAACCAGCCCCAGCATTTT. Translating gives CASSSLQGGNQPQHF.

This clone was seen a handful of times. The DNA is left out, because the CDR3 cannot be placed on it with certainty; the CDR3 is given as TCRdb lists it. The genes are TRBV4-1 and TRBJ2-2; the table names TRBD1, a call not compared with the DNA. Germline-derived CDR1 and CDR2 are MGHRA and YSYEKL. The CDR3 is 18 amino acids long, termini counted. CDR3 region: CASSQELRRQGGAGSCFF.

The table lists this clone with a few counts. The V and J genes are TRBV30 and TRBJ1-1, with no clear D. Germline CDR1 reads GTSNPN; CDR2 reads SVGIG (reference sequence). Between the trimmed V and J ends, which lost 1 base and 0 bases, there was a span of 3 bases. The CDR3 totals 12 residues. The CDR3 bases are TGTGCCTGGAGTGCCTTGAACACTGAAGCTTTCTTT. Its translation: CAWSALNTEAFF.

In this sample, this clone turned up a few times. CDR3 residues: CATSKGGVEQYF. Written as DNA, the CDR3 is TGTGCCACCAGCAAGGGCGGGGTCGAGCAGTACTTC. This sequence joins TRBV15 and TRBJ2-7; the D gene is possibly TRBD2 (6 bases). Trimming left V 4 bases short and J 6 bases short, with 10 bases between. In germline, CDR1 is LNHNV, CDR2 YYDKDF (reference sequence). This CDR3 spans 12 amino acids.

The chain recombines TRBV15 with TRBJ1-1, with 10 nucleotides matching TRBD1. Unmatched junction bases numbered 5, after V lost 3 bases and J lost 4 bases. This CDR3 contains 15 residues. Germline V gene sequence: CDR1 LNHNV, CDR2 YYDKDF (reference sequence). CDR3 protein: CATSSSRDRGTEAFF. The CDR3 DNA follows: TGTGCCACCAGCAGTAGCCGGGACAGGGGCACTGAAGCTTTCTTT.

V gene TRBV7-9 combines with J gene TRBJ2-1, with TRBD2 matching 9 bases. Per the germline V gene, CDR1 is SEHNR and CDR2 is FQNEAQ (reference sequence). Trimming took 6 bases from V and 6 from J; bases not matched to a gene: 12. CDR3 length: 16 residues. The CDR3 is CASRAPLRGGSNEQFF. The CDR3 nucleotides are TGTGCCAGCAGAGCCCCCTTGCGGGGGGGTAGCAATGAGCAGTTCTTC.

The V gene is TRBV28, the J gene TRBJ2-7, with D possibly matching TRBD2 (6 bases). CDR3 length: 14 amino acids. V lost 6 bases and J lost 3, with 15 bases in between. Germline values: CDR1 MDHEN, CDR2 SYDVKM. CDR3 loop: CASRSGTPIYEQYF. Written as DNA, the CDR3 is TGTGCCAGCAGGAGTGGGACTCCTATCTACGAGCAGTACTTC.

The chain carries TRBV7-2 and TRBJ2-5; 8 positions agree with TRBD2. Germline CDR1 SGHTA, CDR2 FQGNSA. The CDR3 consists of 17 residues. Trimming removed 3 bases from V and 4 bases from J; junction bases left unmatched: 13. CDR3: CASSFTGSGRMGETQYF. For the CDR3, the DNA is TGTGCCAGCAGCTTTACGGGCAGCGGGAGAATGGGAGAGACCCAGTACTTC.

The chain employs TRBV5-1 and TRBJ2-2; unclear D gene. CDR1 and CDR2 (germline): SGHRS, YFSETQ. V lost 2 bases, J lost 1 base, and 3 bases lay in between. This CDR3 is built from 13 residues. The CDR3 DNA reads as TGCGCCAGCAGCTTCTTGAACACCGGGGAGCTGTTTTTT. This codes for CASSFLNTGELFF.

The rearrangement joins TRBV10-3 to TRBJ2-3; D perhaps matches TRBD2 (6 bases). CDR1 is ENHRY and CDR2 is SYGVKD in the germline V gene. The CDR3 runs to 16 residues. V was pared by 4 bases and J by 2 bases, with 16 bases between. DNA for the CDR3: TGTGCCATCAGTGCTGGCGGGGAAGCTCCCACAGATACGCAGTATTTT. Translating it yields CAISAGGEAPTDTQYF.

This clone came up a few times. The V gene is TRBV5-4, the J gene TRBJ1-2; TRBD1 is a possible D gene (6 bases). Deletions cut 0 bases from V and 0 bases from J, with 12 bases between. This CDR3 contains 16 residues. Germline V lookup: CDR1 SGHNT, CDR2 YYREEE (reference sequence). This CDR3 is CASSLARTETNYGYTF. The DNA of the CDR3 is TGTGCCAGCAGCTTGGCCCGGACAGAGACTAACTATGGCTACACCTTC.

The chain employs TRBV20-1 and TRBJ2-7; D may be TRBD1 (6 bases). There are 11 residues in the CDR3. Trimming removed 5 bases from V and 3 bases from J, with 8 bases in between. Germline values: CDR1 DFQATT, CDR2 SNEGSKA (reference sequence). CDR3 sequence (DNA): TGCAGTGCTTCGGACAGCTACGAGCAGTACTTC. Encoded protein: CSASDSYEQYF.

This clone was detected a few times. This sequence joins TRBV28 and TRBJ2-2, with D maybe TRBD2 (7 bases). CDR1 and CDR2 from the germline V gene are MDHEN and SYDVKM. This CDR3 comprises 16 residues. The V end lost 3 bases, the J end lost 5 bases, and 16 bases lay between the germline ends. The CDR3 reads CASSLSGGAPTGELFF. CDR3 DNA sequence: TGTGCCAGCAGTTTGAGTGGGGGGGCGCCAACCGGGGAGCTGTTTTTT.